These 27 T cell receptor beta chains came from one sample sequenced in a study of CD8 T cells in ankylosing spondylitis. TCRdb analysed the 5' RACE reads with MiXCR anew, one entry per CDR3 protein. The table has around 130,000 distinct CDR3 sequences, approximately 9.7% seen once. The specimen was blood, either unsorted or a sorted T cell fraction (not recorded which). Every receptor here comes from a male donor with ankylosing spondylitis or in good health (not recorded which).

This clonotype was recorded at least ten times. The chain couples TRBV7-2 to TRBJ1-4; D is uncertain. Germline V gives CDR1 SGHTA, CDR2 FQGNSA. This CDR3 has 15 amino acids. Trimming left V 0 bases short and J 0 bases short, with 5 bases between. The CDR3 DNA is TGTGCCAGCAGCTTAGCGAGGGCAACTAATGAAAAACTGTTTTTT. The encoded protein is CASSLARATNEKLFF.

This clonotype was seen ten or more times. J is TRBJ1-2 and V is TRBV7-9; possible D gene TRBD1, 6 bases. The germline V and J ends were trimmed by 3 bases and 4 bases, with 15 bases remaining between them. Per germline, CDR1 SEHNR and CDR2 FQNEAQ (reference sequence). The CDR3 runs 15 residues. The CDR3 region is CASSLEQGLGYGYTF. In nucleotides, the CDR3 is TGTGCCAGCAGCTTGGAACAGGGACTTGGCTATGGCTACACCTTC. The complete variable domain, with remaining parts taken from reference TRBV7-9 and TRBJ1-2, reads DTGVSQNPRHKITKRGQNVTFRCDPISEHNRLYWYRQTLGQGPEFLTYFQNEAQLEKSRLLSDRFSAERPKGSFSTLEIQRTEQGDSAMYLCASSLEQGLGYGYTFGSGTRLTVV.

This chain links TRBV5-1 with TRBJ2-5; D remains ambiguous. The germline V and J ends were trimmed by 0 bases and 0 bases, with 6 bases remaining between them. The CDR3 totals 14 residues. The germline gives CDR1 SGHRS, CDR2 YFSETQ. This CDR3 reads CASSLEGHQETQYF. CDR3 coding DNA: TGCGCCAGCAGCTTGGAAGGACACCAAGAGACCCAGTACTTC.

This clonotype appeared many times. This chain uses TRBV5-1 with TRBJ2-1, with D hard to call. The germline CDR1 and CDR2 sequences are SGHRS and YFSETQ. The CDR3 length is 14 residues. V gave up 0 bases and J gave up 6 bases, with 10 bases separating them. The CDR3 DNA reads TGCGCCAGCAGCTTGGAGCTTTTCTCCAATGAGCAGTTCTTC. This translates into CASSLELFSNEQFF.

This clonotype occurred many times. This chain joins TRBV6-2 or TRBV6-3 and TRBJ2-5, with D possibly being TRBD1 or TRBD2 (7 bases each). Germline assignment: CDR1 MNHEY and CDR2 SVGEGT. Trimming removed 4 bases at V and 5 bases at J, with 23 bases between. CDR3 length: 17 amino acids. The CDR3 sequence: CASSSRDSGARFETQYF. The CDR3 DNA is TGTGCCAGCAGTTCCCGGGACAGCGGGGCCAGGTTTGAGACCCAGTACTTC.

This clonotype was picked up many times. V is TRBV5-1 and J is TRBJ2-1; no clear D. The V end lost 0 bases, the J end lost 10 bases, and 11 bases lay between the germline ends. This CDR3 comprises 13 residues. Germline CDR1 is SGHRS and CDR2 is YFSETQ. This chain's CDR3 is CASSLALVGEQFF. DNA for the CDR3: TGCGCCAGCAGCTTGGCCTTGGTCGGGGAGCAGTTCTTC.

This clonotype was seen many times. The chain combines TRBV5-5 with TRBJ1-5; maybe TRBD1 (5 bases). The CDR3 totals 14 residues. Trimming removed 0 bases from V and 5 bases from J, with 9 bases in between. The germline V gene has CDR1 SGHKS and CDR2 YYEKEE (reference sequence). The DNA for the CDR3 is TGTGCCAGCAGCTTGGGACAGCTAGATCAGCCCCAGCATTTT. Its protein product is CASSLGQLDQPQHF.

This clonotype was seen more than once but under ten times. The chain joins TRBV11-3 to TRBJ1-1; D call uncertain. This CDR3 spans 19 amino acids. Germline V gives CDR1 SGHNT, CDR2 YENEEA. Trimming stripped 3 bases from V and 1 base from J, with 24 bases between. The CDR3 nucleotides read TGTGCCAGCAGCTTCCGTGATGTATTCCAAACCGAGGAGAACACTGAAGCTTTCTTT. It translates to CASSFRDVFQTEENTEAFF.

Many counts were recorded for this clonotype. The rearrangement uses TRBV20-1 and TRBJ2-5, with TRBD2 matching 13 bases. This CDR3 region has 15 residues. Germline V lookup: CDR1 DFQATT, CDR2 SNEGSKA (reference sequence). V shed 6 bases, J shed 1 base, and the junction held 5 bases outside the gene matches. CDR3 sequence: CSAATSGRIQETQYF. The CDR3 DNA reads TGCAGTGCCGCGACTAGCGGGAGGATCCAAGAGACCCAGTACTTC.

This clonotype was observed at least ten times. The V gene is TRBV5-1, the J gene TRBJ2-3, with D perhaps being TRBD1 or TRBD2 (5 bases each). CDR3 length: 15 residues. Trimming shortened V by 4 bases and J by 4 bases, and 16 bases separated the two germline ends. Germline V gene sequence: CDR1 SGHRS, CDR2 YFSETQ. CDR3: CASSPGGRGADTQYF. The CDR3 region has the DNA TGCGCCAGCAGCCCTGGAGGACGAGGGGCAGATACGCAGTATTTT.

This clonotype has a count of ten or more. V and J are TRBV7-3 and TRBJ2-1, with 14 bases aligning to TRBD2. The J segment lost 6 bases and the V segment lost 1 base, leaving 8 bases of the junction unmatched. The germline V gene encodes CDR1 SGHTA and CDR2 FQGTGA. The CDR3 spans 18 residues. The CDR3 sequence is CASSLSGRGTSGSNEQFF. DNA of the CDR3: TGTGCCAGCAGCTTAAGTGGACGGGGGACTAGCGGGAGCAATGAGCAGTTCTTC.

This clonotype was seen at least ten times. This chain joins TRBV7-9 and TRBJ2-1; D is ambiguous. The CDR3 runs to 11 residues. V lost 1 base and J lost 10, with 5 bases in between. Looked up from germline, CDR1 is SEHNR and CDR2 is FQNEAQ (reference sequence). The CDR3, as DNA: TGTGCCAGCAGCTTAGTAGGGGAGCAGTTCTTC. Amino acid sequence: CASSLVGEQFF.

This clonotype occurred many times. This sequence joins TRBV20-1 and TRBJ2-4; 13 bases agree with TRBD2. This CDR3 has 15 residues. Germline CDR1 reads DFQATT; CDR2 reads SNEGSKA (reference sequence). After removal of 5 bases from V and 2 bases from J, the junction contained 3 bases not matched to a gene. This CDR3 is CSAEGLAGTKNIQYF. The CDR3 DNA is TGCAGTGCTGAGGGACTAGCGGGGACCAAAAACATTCAGTACTTC.

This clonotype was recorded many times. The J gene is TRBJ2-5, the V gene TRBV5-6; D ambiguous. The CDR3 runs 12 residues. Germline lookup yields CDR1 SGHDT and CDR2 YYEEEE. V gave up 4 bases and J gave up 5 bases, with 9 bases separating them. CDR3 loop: CASSPGLETQYF. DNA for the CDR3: TGTGCCAGCAGCCCGGGCCTTGAGACCCAGTACTTC. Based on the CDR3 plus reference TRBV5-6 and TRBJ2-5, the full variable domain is DAGVTQSPTHLIKTRGQQVTLRCSPKSGHDTVSWYQQALGQGPQFIFQYYEEEERQRGNFPDRFSGHQFPNYSSELNVNALLLGDSALYLCASSPGLETQYFGPGTRLLVL.

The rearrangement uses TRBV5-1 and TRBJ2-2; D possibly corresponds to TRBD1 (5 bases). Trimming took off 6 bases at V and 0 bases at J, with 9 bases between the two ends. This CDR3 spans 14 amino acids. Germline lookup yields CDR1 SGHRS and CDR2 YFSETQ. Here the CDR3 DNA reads TGCGCCAGCAAGGACAACACGAACACCGGGGAGCTGTTTTTT. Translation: CASKDNTNTGELFF.

The CDR3 nucleotides read TGTGCCAGCAGTTATGACACTGGAATCGATGGCTACACCTTC. The encoded protein is CASSYDTGIDGYTF. The genes are TRBV12-3 or TRBV12-4 and TRBJ1-2; D ambiguous. V was cut by 4 bases and J by 6 bases, with 15 bases left in between. The CDR3 covers 14 residues.

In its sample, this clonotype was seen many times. The CDR3 is CSARASRPQPQHF. The CDR3 coding sequence is TGCAGTGCTAGAGCCAGTCGCCCTCAGCCCCAGCATTTT. The chain couples TRBV20-1 to TRBJ1-5; D remains unclear. Trimming removed 1 base at V and 6 bases at J, with 10 bases between. The V gene's germline CDR1 is DFQATT and CDR2 SNEGSKA (reference sequence). The CDR3 consists of 13 residues.

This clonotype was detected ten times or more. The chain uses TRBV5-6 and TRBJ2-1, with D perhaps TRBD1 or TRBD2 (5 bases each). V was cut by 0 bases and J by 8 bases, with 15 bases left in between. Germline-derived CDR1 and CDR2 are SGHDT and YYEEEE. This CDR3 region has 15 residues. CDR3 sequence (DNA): TGTGCCAGCAGCTTGGGATCGATTTGGGGACATGAGCAGTTCTTC. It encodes CASSLGSIWGHEQFF.

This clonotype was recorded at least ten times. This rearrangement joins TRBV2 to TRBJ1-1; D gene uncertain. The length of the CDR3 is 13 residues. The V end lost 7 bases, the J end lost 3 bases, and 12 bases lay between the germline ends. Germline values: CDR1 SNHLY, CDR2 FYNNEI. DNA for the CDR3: TGTGCCAGCATGACTAGAAGGGACACTGAAGCTTTCTTT. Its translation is CASMTRRDTEAFF. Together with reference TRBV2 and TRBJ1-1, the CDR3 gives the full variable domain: EPEVTQTPSHQVTQMGQEVILRCVPISNHLYFYWYRQILGQKVEFLVSFYNNEISEKSEIFDDQFSVERPDGSNFTLKIRSTKLEDSAMYFCASMTRRDTEAFFGQGTRLTVV.

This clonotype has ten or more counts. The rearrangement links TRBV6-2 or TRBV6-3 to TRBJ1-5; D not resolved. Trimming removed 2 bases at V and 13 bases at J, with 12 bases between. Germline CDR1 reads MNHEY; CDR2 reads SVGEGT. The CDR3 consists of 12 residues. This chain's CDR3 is CASSYETRTQHF. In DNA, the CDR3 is TGTGCCAGCAGTTACGAGACCCGTACTCAGCATTTT.

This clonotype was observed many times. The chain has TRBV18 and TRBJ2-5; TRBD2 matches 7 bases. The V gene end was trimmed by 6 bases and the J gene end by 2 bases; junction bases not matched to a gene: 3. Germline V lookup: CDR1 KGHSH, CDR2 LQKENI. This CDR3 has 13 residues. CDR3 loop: CASSSGLQETQYF. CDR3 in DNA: TGTGCCAGCTCGTCGGGACTACAAGAGACCCAGTACTTC. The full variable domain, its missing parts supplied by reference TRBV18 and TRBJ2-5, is NAGVMQNPRHLVRRRGQEARLRCSPMKGHSHVYWYRQLPEEGLKFMVYLQKENIIDESGMPKERFSAEFPKEGPSILRIQQVVRGDSAAYFCASSSGLQETQYFGPGTRLLVL.

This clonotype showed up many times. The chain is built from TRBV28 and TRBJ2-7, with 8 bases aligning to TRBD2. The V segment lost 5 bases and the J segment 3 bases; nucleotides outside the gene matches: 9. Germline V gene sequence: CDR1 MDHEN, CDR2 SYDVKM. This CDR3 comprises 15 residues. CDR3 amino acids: CASSLTSGNYYEQYF. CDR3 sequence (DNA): TGTGCCAGCAGTCTCACTAGCGGAAACTACTACGAGCAGTACTTC.

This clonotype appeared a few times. CDR3 residues: CASSFRGNSNQPQHF. CDR3 bases: TGTGCCAGCAGCTTTAGAGGGAATAGCAATCAGCCCCAGCATTTT. The chain is built from TRBV5-6 and TRBJ1-5; D uncertain. V lost 2 bases and J lost 0, with 9 bases in between. CDR3 size: 15 residues. Germline CDR1 SGHDT, CDR2 YYEEEE.

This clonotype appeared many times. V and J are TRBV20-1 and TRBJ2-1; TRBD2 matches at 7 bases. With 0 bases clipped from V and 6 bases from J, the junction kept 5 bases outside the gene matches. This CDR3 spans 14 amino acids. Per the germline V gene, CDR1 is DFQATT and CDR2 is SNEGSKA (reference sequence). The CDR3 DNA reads TGCAGTGCTAGAGATTGGACTAGACTCAATGAGCAGTTCTTC. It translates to CSARDWTRLNEQFF.

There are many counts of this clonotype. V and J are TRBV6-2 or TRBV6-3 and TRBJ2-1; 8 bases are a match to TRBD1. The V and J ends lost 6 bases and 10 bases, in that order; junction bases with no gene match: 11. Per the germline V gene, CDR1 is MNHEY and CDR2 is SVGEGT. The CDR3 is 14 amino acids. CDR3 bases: TGTGCCAGCAGCTGGGGACAGGCTGCGAGAGAGCAGTTCTTC. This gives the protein CASSWGQAAREQFF.

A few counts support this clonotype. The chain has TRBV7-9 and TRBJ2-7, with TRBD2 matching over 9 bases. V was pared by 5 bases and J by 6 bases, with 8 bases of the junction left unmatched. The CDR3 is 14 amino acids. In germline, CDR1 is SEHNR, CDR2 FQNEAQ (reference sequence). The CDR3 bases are TGTGCCAGCAGCATTAGCGGGAGTAAGGCCGAGCAGTACTTC. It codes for CASSISGSKAEQYF.

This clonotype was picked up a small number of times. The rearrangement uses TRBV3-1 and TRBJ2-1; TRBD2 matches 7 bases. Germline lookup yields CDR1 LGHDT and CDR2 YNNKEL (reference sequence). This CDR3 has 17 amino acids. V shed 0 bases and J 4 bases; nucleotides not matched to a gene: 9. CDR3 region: CASSQDRAGAPYNEQFF. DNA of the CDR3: TGTGCCAGCAGCCAAGATCGGGCGGGAGCCCCTTACAATGAGCAGTTCTTC.